Included here is one TCR beta chain sequence, with context. The sample belongs to a study of cytomegalovirus exposure and HLA in healthy donors. At the level of the study: Unique TCRs numbering approximately 81 million, obtained from HLA-typed donors, made up an early data release.

PCR amplification relied on 60 Vbeta primers (plus 13 Jbeta primers). Profiled with immunoSEQ multiplex PCR; TCRdb holds only in-frame clones, not every one. The repertoire holds 80,000 to 100,000 clones, roughly 71% seen once, with about a sixth in the top ten. The TCR comes from a young woman in good health and CMV-seropositive. Sequenced material: PBMCs.

The CDR3 spells CASSLLMGHSGQPQHF. CDR3 in DNA: TGTGCCAGTAGTCTGTTGATGGGACACAGTGGTCAGCCCCAGCATTTT. This rearrangement joins TRBV19 to TRBJ1-5; D is perhaps TRBD1 (6 bases). V gave up 5 bases and J gave up 6 bases, with 20 bases separating them. This CDR3 has 16 residues. Germline V gives CDR1 LNHDA, CDR2 SQIVND (reference sequence).